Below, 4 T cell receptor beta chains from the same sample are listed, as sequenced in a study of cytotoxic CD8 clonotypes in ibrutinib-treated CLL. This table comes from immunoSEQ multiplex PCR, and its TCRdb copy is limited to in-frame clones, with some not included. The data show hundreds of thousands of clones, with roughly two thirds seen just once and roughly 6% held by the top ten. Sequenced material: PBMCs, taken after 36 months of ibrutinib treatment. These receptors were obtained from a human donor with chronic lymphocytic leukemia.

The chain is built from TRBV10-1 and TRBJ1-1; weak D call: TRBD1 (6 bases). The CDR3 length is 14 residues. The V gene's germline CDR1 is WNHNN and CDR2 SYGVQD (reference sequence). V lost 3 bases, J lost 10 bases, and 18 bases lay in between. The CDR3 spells CASSDHRDTSVAFF. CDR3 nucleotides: TGCGCCAGCAGTGACCACCGGGACACCTCGGTAGCTTTCTTT.

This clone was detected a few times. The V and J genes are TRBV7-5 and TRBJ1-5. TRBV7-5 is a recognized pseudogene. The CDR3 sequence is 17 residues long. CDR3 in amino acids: CVRSLSGIEASNQPQHF. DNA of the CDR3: TGTGTCAGAAGCTTATCGGGTATAGAGGCCAGCAATCAGCCCCAGCATTTT.

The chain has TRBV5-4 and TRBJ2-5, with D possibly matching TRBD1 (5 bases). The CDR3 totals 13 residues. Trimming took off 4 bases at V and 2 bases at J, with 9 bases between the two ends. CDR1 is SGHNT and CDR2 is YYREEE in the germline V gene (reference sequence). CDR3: CASSHDSQETQYF. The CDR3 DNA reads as TGTGCCAGCAGCCATGACAGTCAAGAGACCCAGTACTTC.

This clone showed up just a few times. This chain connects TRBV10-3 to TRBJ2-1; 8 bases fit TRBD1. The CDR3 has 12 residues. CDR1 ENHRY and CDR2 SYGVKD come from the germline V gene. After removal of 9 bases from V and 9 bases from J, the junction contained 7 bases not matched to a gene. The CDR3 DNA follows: TGTGCCATACGGACAGGGCAAGTTGAGCAGTTCTTC. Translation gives CAIRTGQVEQFF.